Shown below are 28 T cell receptor beta chains from a single sample sequenced in a study of OX40 agonist ivuxolimab in advanced cancers. Profiled with immunoSEQ multiplex PCR; TCRdb holds only in-frame clones, not every one. The table includes 60,000 to 100,000 clones, just under 95% detected once. Sequences were derived from CD4+ or CD8+ T cells sorted from blood, sampled in a trial of the OX40 agonist ivuxolimab. Receptors originate from an adult with an advanced solid tumor such as melanoma, head and neck, liver or kidney cancer.

CDR3 coding DNA: TGTGCCAGCAGCCAAACAACAGGACGCCCGGGGACCCAGTACTTC. It codes for CASSQTTGRPGTQYF. V gene TRBV7-9 combines with J gene TRBJ2-5; tentatively, D is TRBD1 (5 bases). V was trimmed by 5 bases and J by 7 bases, leaving 20 bases between them. The CDR3 totals 15 residues. The germline CDR1 and CDR2 sequences are SEHNR and FQNEAQ (reference sequence).

The chain combines TRBV7-9 with TRBJ1-1, with D unclear. The CDR3 loop spans 11 amino acids. Germline assignment: CDR1 SEHNR and CDR2 FQNEAQ (reference sequence). The V and J ends lost 1 base and 8 bases respectively, with 5 bases between them. CDR3 loop: CASSLGEEAFF. The CDR3 DNA follows: TGTGCCAGCAGCTTAGGGGAGGAAGCTTTCTTT. Combining the CDR3 with reference TRBV7-9 and TRBJ1-1 gives the whole variable domain DTGVSQNPRHKITKRGQNVTFRCDPISEHNRLYWYRQTLGQGPEFLTYFQNEAQLEKSRLLSDRFSAERPKGSFSTLEIQRTEQGDSAMYLCASSLGEEAFFGQGTRLTVV.

In DNA, the CDR3 is TGCGCCAGCAGCCAAGGCCTTGGAGGGGTGGGTTATGGCTACACCTTC. Translated, it gives CASSQGLGGVGYGYTF. The chain carries TRBV4-3 and TRBJ1-2; tentatively, D is TRBD1 (5 bases). Germline assignment: CDR1 LGHNA and CDR2 YSLEER. The length of the CDR3 is 16 residues. The V end lost 1 base, the J end lost 5 bases, and 17 bases lay between the germline ends.

This clone was detected a few times. The rearrangement uses TRBV7-9 and TRBJ1-1; possible D gene TRBD1, 6 bases. The ends were cut back, 5 bases at V and 1 base at J, with 20 bases in the middle. CDR1 and CDR2 (germline): SEHNR, FQNEAQ (reference sequence). The CDR3 is 17 residues long. CDR3 protein: CASSDVWDIGRNTEAFF. The CDR3 DNA is TGTGCCAGCAGCGATGTGTGGGACATTGGGAGGAACACTGAAGCTTTCTTT. The variable domain in full, completed from reference TRBV7-9 and TRBJ1-1, reads DTGVSQNPRHKITKRGQNVTFRCDPISEHNRLYWYRQTLGQGPEFLTYFQNEAQLEKSRLLSDRFSAERPKGSFSTLEIQRTEQGDSAMYLCASSDVWDIGRNTEAFFGQGTRLTVV.

The genes are TRBV10-2 and TRBJ1-2, with 10 bases that match TRBD1. This CDR3 region has 12 residues. The J segment lost 6 bases and the V segment lost 10 bases, leaving 5 bases of the junction unmatched. From germline, CDR1 is WSHSY and CDR2 SAAADI. As DNA, the CDR3 is TGCGCCACCTCGACAGGGGGCGATGGCTACACCTTC. Translation: CATSTGGDGYTF.

The chain carries TRBV4-1 and TRBJ2-1; D is undetermined. This CDR3 is 14 amino acids long. V dropped 4 bases and J dropped 5 bases, with 12 bases sitting between them. The V gene's germline CDR1 is MGHRA and CDR2 YSYEKL. The CDR3 loop reads CASSPGPGHNEQFF. In nucleotides, the CDR3 is TGCGCCAGCAGCCCGGGTCCCGGCCACAATGAGCAGTTCTTC.

The chain joins TRBV7-9 to TRBJ2-6; 9 positions agree with TRBD1. Trimming cost V 5 bases and J 3 bases; bases outside gene matches: 11. This CDR3 is 18 amino acids long. Germline-derived CDR1 and CDR2 are SEHNR and FQNEAQ (reference sequence). CDR3 sequence (DNA): TGTGCCAGCAGCCCGCTCGGGACAGGGAGAAATGGGGCCAACGTCCTGACTTTC. This sequence encodes CASSPLGTGRNGANVLTF.

CDR3 residues: CASSPGTGNYEQYF. The CDR3 region has the DNA TGTGCCAGCAGCCCAGGGACAGGAAACTACGAGCAGTACTTC. The gene calls are TRBV7-6 and TRBJ2-7, with 8 bases that match TRBD1. CDR3 length equals 14 residues. The germline CDR1 and CDR2 sequences are SGHVS and FNYEAQ. V shed 5 bases, J shed 3 bases, and the junction held 6 bases outside the gene matches.

The chain joins TRBV2 to TRBJ1-2; D is uncertain. The CDR3 sequence is 14 residues long. Trimming stripped 5 bases from V and 2 bases from J, with 12 bases between. CDR1 is SNHLY, CDR2 FYNNEI, per germline. The CDR3 spells CASSRTVTNYGYTF. DNA for the CDR3: TGTGCCAGCAGTCGGACGGTGACAAACTATGGCTACACCTTC. Full variable domain (missing parts from reference TRBV2 and TRBJ1-2): EPEVTQTPSHQVTQMGQEVILRCVPISNHLYFYWYRQILGQKVEFLVSFYNNEISEKSEIFDDQFSVERPDGSNFTLKIRSTKLEDSAMYFCASSRTVTNYGYTFGSGTRLTVV.

This chain joins TRBV19 and TRBJ1-1; 7 bases align to TRBD1. V shed 3 bases and J 6 bases; nucleotides not matched to a gene: 19. This CDR3 is 18 amino acids long. Germline CDR1 and CDR2: LNHDA and SQIVND (reference sequence). The CDR3 region has the DNA TGTGCCAGTAGTATTAGCGGCAGGGGGATCCCCCAGTACGCTGAAGCTTTCTTT. Its translation: CASSISGRGIPQYAEAFF.

This chain joins TRBV9 and TRBJ1-2; 12 bases agree with TRBD1. The V gene end was trimmed by 3 bases and the J gene end by 4 bases; junction bases not matched to a gene: 4. There are 15 residues in the CDR3. CDR1 SGDLS and CDR2 YYNGEE come from the germline V gene. CDR3 amino acids: CASSATGQGAYGYTF. Written as DNA, the CDR3 is TGTGCCAGCAGCGCCACGGGACAGGGGGCCTATGGCTACACCTTC. The full variable domain, with the rest looked up from reference TRBV9 and TRBJ1-2, is DSGVTQTPKHLITATGQRVTLRCSPRSGDLSVYWYQQSLDQGLQFLIQYYNGEERAKGNILERFSAQQFPDLHSELNLSSLELGDSALYFCASSATGQGAYGYTFGSGTRLTVV.

This rearrangement joins TRBV9 to TRBJ1-5, with D hard to call. Trimming removed 2 bases from V and 6 bases from J, with 12 bases in between. CDR3 size: 14 residues. Germline V gene data show CDR1 as SGDLS and CDR2 as YYNGEE. The CDR3 DNA reads as TGTGCCAGCAGCGTGGCAGCGGGAGGTCAGCCCCAGCATTTT. As protein: CASSVAAGGQPQHF.

This rearrangement joins TRBV13 to TRBJ1-1; 8 nucleotides match TRBD1. The germline CDR1 and CDR2 sequences are PRHDT and FYEKMQ (reference sequence). Unmatched junction bases numbered 6, after V lost 5 bases and J lost 10 bases. This CDR3 region has 12 residues. CDR3 protein: CASSEQGVGAFF. The CDR3 region has the DNA TGTGCCAGCAGCGAACAGGGGGTGGGAGCTTTCTTT.

V usage is TRBV7-9 and J usage is TRBJ1-3; D is ambiguous. Germline loops: CDR1 SEHNR, CDR2 FQNEAQ (reference sequence). CDR3 length: 16 amino acids. Trimming removed 11 bases at V and 0 bases at J, with 20 bases between. For the CDR3, the DNA is TGTGCCGACCTTCCGTTGGACTCCAGCTCTGGAAACACCATATATTTT. Translation: CADLPLDSSSGNTIYF.

The DNA of the CDR3 is TGTGCCAGCAGCTTAGTTACAGGTACGGATCAGCCCCAGCATTTT. Translated: CASSLVTGTDQPQHF. This chain connects TRBV7-6 to TRBJ1-5; possible D gene TRBD1, 5 bases. The V gene's germline CDR1 is SGHVS and CDR2 FNYEAQ. This CDR3 spans 15 amino acids. V was cut by 1 base and J by 5 bases, with 12 bases left in between.

The chain recombines TRBV9 with TRBJ2-7, with TRBD2 as a possible D gene (6 bases). The V gene's germline CDR1 is SGDLS and CDR2 YYNGEE. Deletions cut 3 bases from V and 5 bases from J, with 12 bases between. The CDR3 totals 13 residues. The CDR3 DNA reads as TGTGCCAGCAGCGCCGGGGGTTTCAACGAGCAGTACTTC. This codes for CASSAGGFNEQYF.

The rearrangement links TRBV9 to TRBJ2-2; 7 nucleotides match TRBD1. From germline, CDR1 is SGDLS and CDR2 YYNGEE. V shed 3 bases, J shed 7 bases, and the junction held 12 bases outside the gene matches. The CDR3 consists of 16 residues. The CDR3 reads CASSGRQGRNIGELFF. As DNA, the CDR3 is TGTGCCAGCAGCGGGCGACAGGGACGAAATATCGGGGAGCTGTTTTTT.

The chain joins TRBV19 to TRBJ1-5; D unresolved. Germline lookup yields CDR1 LNHDA and CDR2 SQIVND (reference sequence). This CDR3 comprises 15 residues. V lost 2 bases and J 3 bases, leaving 11 bases between the germline ends. The CDR3 DNA sequence: TGTGCCAGTAGTATAATGAGCAGGAACAATCAGCCCCAGCATTTT. Its protein is CASSIMSRNNQPQHF.

The CDR3 region is CASSLAISEEQYF. The CDR3 region has the DNA TGTGCCAGCAGCTTAGCGATCAGCGAGGAGCAGTACTTC. This sequence joins TRBV7-6 and TRBJ2-7; D remains unclear. V lost 0 bases and J 7 bases, leaving 10 bases between the germline ends. The CDR3 sequence is 13 residues long. The germline V gene encodes CDR1 SGHVS and CDR2 FNYEAQ.

The sample holds one count of this clone. The rearrangement links TRBV7-9 to TRBJ2-5; D unresolved. Germline values: CDR1 SEHNR, CDR2 FQNEAQ (reference sequence). This CDR3 is 14 amino acids long. Trimming cost V 1 base and J 0 bases, with 6 bases left between them. The CDR3 sequence is CASSLVSYQETQYF. For the CDR3, the DNA is TGTGCCAGCAGCTTAGTGAGTTACCAAGAGACCCAGTACTTC.

The genes are TRBV30 and TRBJ2-5; 13 nucleotides agree with TRBD2. The CDR3 consists of 17 residues. J was trimmed by 0 bases and V by 3 bases; bases with no gene match: 7. The germline CDR1 and CDR2 sequences are GTSNPN and SVGIG (reference sequence). This CDR3 reads CAWRRTSGGVDQETQYF. CDR3 bases: TGTGCCTGGAGGCGGACTAGCGGGGGAGTAGACCAAGAGACCCAGTACTTC.

The chain has TRBV5-4 and TRBJ2-7; D call uncertain. Trimming removed 3 bases at V and 0 bases at J, with 4 bases between. Per germline, CDR1 SGHNT and CDR2 YYREEE (reference sequence). The CDR3 extends over 12 amino acids. The CDR3 DNA reads TGTGCCAGCAGCTCCACCTCCTACGAGCAGTACTTC. Translated, it gives CASSSTSYEQYF.

The rearrangement links TRBV15 to TRBJ1-1; 11 bases are a match to TRBD1. Germline values: CDR1 LNHNV, CDR2 YYDKDF (reference sequence). V was pared by 4 bases and J by 5 bases, with 9 bases of the junction left unmatched. The CDR3 runs 16 residues. CDR3 loop: CATSTDRGLWGTEAFF. The CDR3 DNA reads as TGTGCCACCAGCACGGACAGGGGGCTTTGGGGTACTGAAGCTTTCTTT.

The chain is built from TRBV7-8 and TRBJ2-5; D not certain. V was cut by 5 bases and J by 5 bases, with 12 bases left in between. There are 13 residues in the CDR3. Germline V gives CDR1 SGHVS, CDR2 FQNEAQ. The CDR3 sequence is CASSDSPGETQYF. CDR3 nucleotides: TGTGCCAGCAGCGATAGTCCGGGCGAGACCCAGTACTTC.

This rearrangement joins TRBV25-1 to TRBJ2-7; D remains ambiguous. This CDR3 has 14 residues. Germline CDR1 MGHDK, CDR2 SYGVNS. Trimming removed 5 bases at V and 2 bases at J, with 13 bases between. This CDR3 is CASSTIGHPYEQYF. CDR3 DNA sequence: TGTGCCAGCAGTACCATTGGCCATCCCTACGAGCAGTACTTC.

The CDR3 loop is CASSVEWDLANYGYTF. The CDR3 region has the DNA TGTGCCAGCAGCGTAGAGTGGGACCTTGCTAACTATGGCTACACCTTC. The chain has TRBV9 and TRBJ1-2; D is perhaps TRBD1 (5 bases). CDR1 is SGDLS and CDR2 is YYNGEE in the germline V gene. V lost 0 bases to trimming and J lost 0 bases, with 12 bases between them. The CDR3 has 16 residues.

This chain uses TRBV6-4 with TRBJ1-3; D remains unclear. V lost 7 bases to trimming and J lost 1 base, with 5 bases between them. Germline V CDR1 and CDR2: MRHNA, SNTAGT. The CDR3 length is 12 residues. CDR3 residues: CASKASGNTIYF. The CDR3, as DNA: TGTGCCAGCAAGGCTTCTGGAAACACCATATATTTT.

The chain joins TRBV5-1 to TRBJ2-5; no reliable D call. The CDR3 sequence is 18 residues long. Per the germline V gene, CDR1 is SGHRS and CDR2 is YFSETQ. V dropped 0 bases and J dropped 3 bases, with 21 bases sitting between them. The CDR3 spells CASSLAVGPKITKETQYF. Here the CDR3 DNA reads TGCGCCAGCAGCTTGGCCGTAGGGCCCAAAATTACTAAAGAGACCCAGTACTTC.